The 7 T cell receptor beta chains below were found in one sample sequenced in a study of blood T cell repertoires in COVID-19. Measured with immunoSEQ multiplex PCR; TCRdb has only the in-frame clones, and not every one. The sample includes 250,000 to 300,000 clones, approximately 93% of them seen just once. The sequenced material came from peripheral blood. These TCRs come from a woman younger than 45 with COVID-19, enrolled during active disease.

This clone occurred once. V usage is TRBV18 and J usage is TRBJ1-3; D is undetermined. The CDR3 is 13 residues long. The V gene's germline CDR1 is KGHSH and CDR2 LQKENI. V was clipped by 3 bases and J by 8 bases, with 11 bases between them. CDR3 protein: CASSPTLEDTIYF. DNA for the CDR3: TGTGCCAGCTCACCCACCCTGGAGGACACCATATATTTT.

This rearrangement joins TRBV27 to TRBJ1-6; 7 positions match TRBD1. The CDR3 covers 15 residues. The germline V gene encodes CDR1 MNHEY and CDR2 SMNVEV (reference sequence). The V segment lost 4 bases and the J segment 6 bases; nucleotides outside the gene matches: 6. The CDR3 coding sequence is TGTGCCAGCAGTTCGCCGGGACAGCCTAATTCACCCCTCCACTTT. Encoded protein: CASSSPGQPNSPLHF.

V and J are TRBV6-6 and TRBJ1-3; D is unresolved. Germline V CDR1 and CDR2: MNHNY, SVGAGI (reference sequence). Trimming removed 3 bases at V and 0 bases at J, with 9 bases between. The CDR3 is 15 amino acids. The CDR3 sequence is CASSYDGYSGNTIYF. The CDR3 DNA sequence: TGTGCCAGCAGTTATGACGGGTACTCTGGAAACACCATATATTTT.

The chain combines TRBV3-1 (or the pseudogene TRBV3-2) with TRBJ1-1; D possibly corresponds to TRBD1 (6 bases). V was cut by 1 base and J by 3 bases, with 15 bases left in between. The germline CDR1 and CDR2 sequences are LGHDT and YNNKEL (reference sequence). The CDR3 loop spans 16 amino acids. In DNA, the CDR3 is TGTGCCAGCAGCCAAGCCACCACAGGGATTGACACTGAAGCTTTCTTT. Protein sequence: CASSQATTGIDTEAFF.

The gene calls are TRBV5-1 and TRBJ2-3; 12 nucleotides line up with TRBD2. CDR3 length equals 16 residues. CDR1 and CDR2 from the germline V gene are SGHRS and YFSETQ. Unmatched junction bases numbered 7, after V lost 5 bases and J lost 3 bases. CDR3 DNA sequence: TGCGCCAGCAGTTCTAGCGGGAGGGCGCGAACAGATACGCAGTATTTT. This sequence encodes CASSSSGRARTDTQYF.

V is TRBV10-3 and J is TRBJ2-7, with D perhaps matching TRBD1 (5 bases). The CDR3 runs to 15 residues. CDR1 is ENHRY, CDR2 SYGVKD, per germline. The V end was cut by 0 bases, the J end by 0 bases, with 9 bases between. CDR3 sequence reads: CAISESPTVSYEQYF. Written as DNA, the CDR3 is TGTGCCATCAGTGAGTCCCCGACAGTCTCCTACGAGCAGTACTTC.

This clone was recorded once. The chain links TRBV5-6 to TRBJ2-7; D might be TRBD1 (5 bases). Trimming removed 0 bases from V and 7 bases from J, with 17 bases in between. The germline V gene encodes CDR1 SGHDT and CDR2 YYEEEE. CDR3 length: 15 residues. The DNA for the CDR3 is TGTGCCAGCAGCTTGGGAACAGGCGCCTTAGAGGAGCAGTACTTC. This gives the protein CASSLGTGALEEQYF.